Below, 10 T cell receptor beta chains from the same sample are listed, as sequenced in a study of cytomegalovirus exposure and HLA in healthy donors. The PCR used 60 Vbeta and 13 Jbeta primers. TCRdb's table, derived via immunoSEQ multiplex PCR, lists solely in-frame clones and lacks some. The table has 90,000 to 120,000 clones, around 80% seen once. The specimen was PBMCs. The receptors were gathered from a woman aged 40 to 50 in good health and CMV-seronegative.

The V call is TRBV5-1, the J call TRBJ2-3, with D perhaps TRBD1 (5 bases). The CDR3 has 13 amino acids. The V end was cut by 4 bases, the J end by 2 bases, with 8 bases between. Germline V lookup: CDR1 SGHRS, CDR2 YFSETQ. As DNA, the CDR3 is TGCGCCAGCAGCAAGGGGTACACAGATACGCAGTATTTT. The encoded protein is CASSKGYTDTQYF.

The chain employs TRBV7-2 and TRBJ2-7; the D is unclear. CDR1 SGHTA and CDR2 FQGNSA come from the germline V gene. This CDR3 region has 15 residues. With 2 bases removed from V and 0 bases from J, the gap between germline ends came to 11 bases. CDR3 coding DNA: TGTGCCAGCAGCTTAACCCGCGCGAGCTCCTACGAGCAGTACTTC. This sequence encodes CASSLTRASSYEQYF.

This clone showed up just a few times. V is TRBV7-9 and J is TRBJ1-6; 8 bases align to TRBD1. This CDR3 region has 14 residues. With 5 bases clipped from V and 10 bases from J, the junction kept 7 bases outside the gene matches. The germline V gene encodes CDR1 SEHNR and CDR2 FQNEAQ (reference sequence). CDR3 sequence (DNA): TGTGCCAGCAGCCCAGGACAGGGAGGGTCACCCCTCCACTTT. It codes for CASSPGQGGSPLHF.

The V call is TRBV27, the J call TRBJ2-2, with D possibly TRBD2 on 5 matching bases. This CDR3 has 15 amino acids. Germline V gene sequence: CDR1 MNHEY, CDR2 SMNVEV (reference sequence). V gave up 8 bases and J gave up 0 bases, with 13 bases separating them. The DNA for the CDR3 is TGTGCCAGCTCGCGAGGGCCCTCGAACACCGGGGAGCTGTTTTTT. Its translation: CASSRGPSNTGELFF.

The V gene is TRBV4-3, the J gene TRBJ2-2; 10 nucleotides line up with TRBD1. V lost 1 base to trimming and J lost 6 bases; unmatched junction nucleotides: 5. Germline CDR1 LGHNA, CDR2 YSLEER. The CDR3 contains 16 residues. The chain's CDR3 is CASSQGGQGMAGELFF. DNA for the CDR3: TGCGCCAGCAGCCAAGGGGGACAGGGGATGGCCGGGGAGCTGTTTTTT.

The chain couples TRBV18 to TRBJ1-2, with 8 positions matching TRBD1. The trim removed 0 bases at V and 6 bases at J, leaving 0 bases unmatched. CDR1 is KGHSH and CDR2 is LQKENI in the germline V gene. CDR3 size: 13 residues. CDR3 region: CASSPPTGDGYTF. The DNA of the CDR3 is TGTGCCAGCTCACCACCGACAGGGGATGGCTACACCTTC.

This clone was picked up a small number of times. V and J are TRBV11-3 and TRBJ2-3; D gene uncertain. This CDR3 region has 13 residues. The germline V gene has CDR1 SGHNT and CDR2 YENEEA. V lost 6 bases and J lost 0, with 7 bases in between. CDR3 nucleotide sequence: TGTGCCAGCAGTCAAGCCAGCACAGATACGCAGTATTTT. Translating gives CASSQASTDTQYF.

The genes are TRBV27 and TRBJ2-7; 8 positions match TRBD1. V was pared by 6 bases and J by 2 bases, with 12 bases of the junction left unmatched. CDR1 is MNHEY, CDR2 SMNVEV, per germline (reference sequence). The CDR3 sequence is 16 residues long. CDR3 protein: CASRYRGTGETYEQYF. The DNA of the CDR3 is TGTGCCAGCAGGTACCGAGGGACAGGCGAAACCTACGAGCAGTACTTC.

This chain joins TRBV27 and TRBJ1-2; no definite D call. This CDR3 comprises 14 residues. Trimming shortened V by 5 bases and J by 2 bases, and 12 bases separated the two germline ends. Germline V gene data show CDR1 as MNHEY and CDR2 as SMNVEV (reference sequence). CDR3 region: CASSGSAGNYGYTF. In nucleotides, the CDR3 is TGTGCCAGCAGTGGAAGCGCGGGGAACTATGGCTACACCTTC.

For the CDR3, the DNA is TGCGCCAGCAGCCGGGGGGAAGGGGAGACCCAGTACTTC. Amino acids: CASSRGEGETQYF. The V call is TRBV4-3, the J call TRBJ2-5; a weak D match, TRBD2 (6 bases). CDR1 LGHNA and CDR2 YSLEER come from the germline V gene. V lost 4 bases, J lost 5 bases, and 11 bases lay in between. The CDR3 length is 13 residues.